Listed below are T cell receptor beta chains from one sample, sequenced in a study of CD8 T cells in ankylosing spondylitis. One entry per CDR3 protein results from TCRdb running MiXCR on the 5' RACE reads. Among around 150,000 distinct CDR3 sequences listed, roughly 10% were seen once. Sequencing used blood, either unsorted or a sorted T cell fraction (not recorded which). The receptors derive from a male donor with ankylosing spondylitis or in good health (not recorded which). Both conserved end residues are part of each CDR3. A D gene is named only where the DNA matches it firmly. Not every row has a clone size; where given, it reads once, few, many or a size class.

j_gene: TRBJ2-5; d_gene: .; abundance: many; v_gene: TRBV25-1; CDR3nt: TGTGCCAGCGGGGTATGGGAGACCCAGTACTTC; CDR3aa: CASGVWETQYF
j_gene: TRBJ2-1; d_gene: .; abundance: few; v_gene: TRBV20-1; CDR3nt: TGCAGTGCTAGAGTGGCGGGACCCGGCCCAGCCAATGAGCAGTTCTTC; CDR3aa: CSARVAGPGPANEQFF
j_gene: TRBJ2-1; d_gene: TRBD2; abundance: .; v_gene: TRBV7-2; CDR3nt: TGTGCCAGCAGCTTAGCGGGGACTAGTCCCTCCTACAATGAGCAGTTCTTC; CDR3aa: CASSLAGTSPSYNEQFF
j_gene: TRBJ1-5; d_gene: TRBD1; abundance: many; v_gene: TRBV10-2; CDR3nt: TGCGCCAGCAGTGAGAGAAGGGGACAGAGCAATCAGCCCCAGCATTTT; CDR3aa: CASSERRGQSNQPQHF
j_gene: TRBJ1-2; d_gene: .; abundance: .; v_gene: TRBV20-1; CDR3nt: TGCAGTGCTAGAGAGCGGGACACAGGAGCTAACTATGGCTACACCTTC; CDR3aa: CSARERDTGANYGYTF
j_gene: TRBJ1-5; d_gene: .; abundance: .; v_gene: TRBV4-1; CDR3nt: TGCGCCAGCAGCCCGTTTGGCGGACTTAGCAATCAGCCCCAGCATTTT; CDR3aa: CASSPFGGLSNQPQHF
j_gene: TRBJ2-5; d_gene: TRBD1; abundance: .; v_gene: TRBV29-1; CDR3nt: TGCAGCGTTGAACGGGACAGGGTCAACCAAGAGACCCAGTACTTC; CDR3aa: CSVERDRVNQETQYF
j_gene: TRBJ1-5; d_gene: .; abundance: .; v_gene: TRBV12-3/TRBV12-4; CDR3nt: TGTGCCAGCAGACGTTCAACGGGAGGTTTTCAGCCCCAGCATTTT; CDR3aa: CASRRSTGGFQPQHF
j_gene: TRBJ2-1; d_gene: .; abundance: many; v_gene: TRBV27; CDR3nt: TGTGCCAGCGGGCAGGGACTCGCCTACAATGAGCAGTTCTTC; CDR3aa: CASGQGLAYNEQFF
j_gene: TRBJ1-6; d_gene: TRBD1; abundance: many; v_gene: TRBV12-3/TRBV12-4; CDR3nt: TGTGCCAGCAGTTTAGAGGGACAGAGTAATTCACCCCTCCACTTT; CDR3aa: CASSLEGQSNSPLHF
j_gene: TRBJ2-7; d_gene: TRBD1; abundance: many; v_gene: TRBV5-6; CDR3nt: TGTGCCAGCAGCCCCGACGGTTCCGGGACAGGGTGGGACGAGCAGTACTTC; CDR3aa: CASSPDGSGTGWDEQYF
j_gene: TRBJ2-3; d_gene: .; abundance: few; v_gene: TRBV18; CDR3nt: TGTGCCAGCTCACGGGACACGGAGAGAGATACGCAGTATTTT; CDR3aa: CASSRDTERDTQYF
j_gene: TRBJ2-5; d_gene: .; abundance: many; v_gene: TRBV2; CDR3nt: TGTGCCAGCAAGGATGGGGGGAGAGGGATCCGGGAGACCCAGTACTTC; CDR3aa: CASKDGGRGIRETQYF
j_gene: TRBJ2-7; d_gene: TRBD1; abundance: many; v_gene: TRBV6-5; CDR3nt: TGTGCCAGCAGTTACTACACCCGACCGGGACAGGGGTCCTACGAGCAGTACTTC; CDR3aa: CASSYYTRPGQGSYEQYF
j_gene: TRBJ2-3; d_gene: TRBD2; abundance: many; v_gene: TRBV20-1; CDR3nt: TGCAGTGCTAGATGGGTAGCGGGGGGCCGCACAGATACGCAGTATTTT; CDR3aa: CSARWVAGGRTDTQYF
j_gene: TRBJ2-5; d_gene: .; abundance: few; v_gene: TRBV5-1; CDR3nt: TGCGCCAGCAGCTTGGGTGGGGCTAGCGTCCAAGAGACCCAGTACTTC; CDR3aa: CASSLGGASVQETQYF
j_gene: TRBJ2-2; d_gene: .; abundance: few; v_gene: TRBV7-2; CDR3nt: TGTGCCAGCAGCTTATTTCCGGTTAACACCGGGGAGCTGTTTTTT; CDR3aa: CASSLFPVNTGELFF
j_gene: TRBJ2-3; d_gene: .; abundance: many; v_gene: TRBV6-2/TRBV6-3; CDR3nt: TGTGCCAGCAGTGCGAACACAGATACGCAGTATTTT; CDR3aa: CASSANTDTQYF
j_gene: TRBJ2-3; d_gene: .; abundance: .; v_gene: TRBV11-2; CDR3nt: TGTGCCAGCAGCTGGGTGGGAACAGATACGCAGTATTTT; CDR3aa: CASSWVGTDTQYF
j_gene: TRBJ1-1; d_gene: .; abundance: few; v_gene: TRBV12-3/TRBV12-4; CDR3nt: TGTGCCAGCAGTGCCCGGCGGGGGACGGGCACTGAAGCTTTCTTT; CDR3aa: CASSARRGTGTEAFF
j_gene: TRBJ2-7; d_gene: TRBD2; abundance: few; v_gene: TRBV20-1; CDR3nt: TGCAGTGCTAGAGAGGCCAGCGGGAGTAGAGACTACGAGCAGTACTTC; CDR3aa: CSAREASGSRDYEQYF
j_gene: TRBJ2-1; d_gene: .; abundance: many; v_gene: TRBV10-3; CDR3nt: TGTGCCATCAGCACAGGGAGCTCCTACAATGAGCAGTTCTTC; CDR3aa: CAISTGSSYNEQFF
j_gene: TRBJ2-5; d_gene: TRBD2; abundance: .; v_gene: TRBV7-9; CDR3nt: TGTGCCAGCAGCTGGACTAGCGGGGGGGAGACCCAGTACTTC; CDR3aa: CASSWTSGGETQYF
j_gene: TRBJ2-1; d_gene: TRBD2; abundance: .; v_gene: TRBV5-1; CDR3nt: TGCGCCAGCAGCTGGGGACTAGCGGACAATGAGCAGTTCTTC; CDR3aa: CASSWGLADNEQFF
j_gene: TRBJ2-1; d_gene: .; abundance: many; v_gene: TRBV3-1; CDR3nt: TGTGCCAGCAGCCAAGACGGGTACAATGAGCAGTTCTTC; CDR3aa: CASSQDGYNEQFF
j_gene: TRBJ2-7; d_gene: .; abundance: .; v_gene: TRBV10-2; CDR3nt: TGCGCCAGCAGTCCTGGGGGGCTCGGCGAGCAGTACTTC; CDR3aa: CASSPGGLGEQYF
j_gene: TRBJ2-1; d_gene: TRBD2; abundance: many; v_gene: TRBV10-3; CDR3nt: TGTGCCATCAGACTAGCGGGAACCTACAATGAGCAGTTCTTC; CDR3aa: CAIRLAGTYNEQFF